This is a list of T cell receptor beta chains from one sample in a study of blood T cell repertoires in COVID-19. Measured with immunoSEQ multiplex PCR; TCRdb has only the in-frame clones, and not every one. This table holds approximately 110,000 clones, over 65% found once. The sequencing sample was made of peripheral blood. The receptor set was obtained from a human donor with acute or convalescent COVID-19. The donor label of this sample is uncertain. The CDR3 runs from the conserved cysteine through the conserved F or W. The D gene is left open where the match is weak. Clone size appears in some rows only: once, few, many, or a class for an expanded clone.

V gene	D gene	J gene	clone size	CDR3 protein	CDR3 DNA
TRBV10-3	TRBD1	TRBJ2-1	.	CAIRGTGWDEQFF	TGTGCCATCAGGGGGACAGGGTGGGATGAGCAGTTCTTC
TRBV18	TRBD1	TRBJ1-6	.	CASSPRTGDSPLHF	TGTGCCAGCTCACCAAGGACAGGGGACTCACCCCTCCACTTT
TRBV11-1	.	TRBJ2-3	few	CASSLRCVRRDTQYF	TGTGCCAGCAGCTTAAGATGCGTTAGGCGGGATACGCAGTATTTT
TRBV7-9	.	TRBJ2-7	.	CASSERGDHLYEQYF	TGTGCCAGCAGCGAGCGCGGGGATCATCTCTACGAGCAGTACTTC
TRBV5-1	.	TRBJ1-1	.	CASSNGQFVGTEAFF	TGCGCCAGCAGCAACGGACAGTTCGTTGGAACTGAAGCTTTCTTT
TRBV6-6	.	TRBJ2-2	.	CASSYKAGELFF	TGTGCCAGCAGTTATAAAGCTGGGGAGCTGTTTTTT
TRBV28	TRBD1	TRBJ1-6	.	CASSSPGTGRVAPLHF	TGTGCCAGCAGTTCGCCGGGGACAGGGAGGGTTGCACCCCTCCACTTT
TRBV2	.	TRBJ2-2	few	CASKKDSTNTGELFF	TGTGCCAGCAAGAAGGACAGCACGAACACCGGGGAGCTGTTTTTT
TRBV5-6	.	TRBJ1-3	.	CASSPGDRLSGNTIYF	TGTGCCAGCAGCCCGGGCGACAGACTCTCTGGAAACACCATATATTTT
TRBV5-1	TRBD1	TRBJ2-5	few	CASSLDRGAETQYF	TGCGCCAGCAGCCTGGACAGGGGGGCAGAGACCCAGTACTTC
TRBV9	.	TRBJ1-1	.	CASSADPQGGGEAFF	TGTGCCAGCAGCGCCGACCCTCAGGGAGGAGGTGAAGCTTTCTTT
TRBV2	TRBD1	TRBJ1-2	.	CASRAGGFGYTF	TGTGCCAGCCGGGCAGGGGGCTTTGGCTACACCTTC
TRBV13	.	TRBJ2-7	.	CASSLRSYYEQYF	TGTGCCAGCAGCCTCCGATCCTACTACGAGCAGTACTTC
TRBV27	.	TRBJ1-4	.	CASRSQLNEKLFF	TGTGCCAGCCGGAGCCAGCTAAATGAAAAACTGTTTTTT
TRBV12-3/TRBV12-4	.	TRBJ2-1	few	CASSPGIYNEQFF	TGTGCCAGCAGCCCCGGGATTTACAATGAGCAGTTCTTC
TRBV5-1	.	TRBJ2-5	.	CASSRSWETQYF	TGCGCCAGCAGCCGAAGCTGGGAGACCCAGTACTTC
TRBV24-1	TRBD1	TRBJ2-5	.	CATSETGGWQETQYF	TGTGCCACCAGTGAGACAGGGGGTTGGCAAGAGACCCAGTACTTC
TRBV28	TRBD1	TRBJ1-4	few	CASSPGDRKSEKLFF	TGTGCCAGCAGTCCTGGGGACAGAAAGAGTGAAAAACTGTTTTTT
TRBV4-1	TRBD2	TRBJ2-7	.	CASSQEGGGRGSTYEQYF	TGCGCCAGCAGCCAAGAAGGCGGTGGGCGGGGGAGCACCTACGAGCAGTACTTC
TRBV5-6	.	TRBJ2-6	few	CASSLIDSPTGANVLTF	TGTGCCAGCAGCTTGATTGACAGCCCCACCGGGGCCAACGTCCTGACTTTC
TRBV27	TRBD1	TRBJ1-4	.	CARPDRAREKLFF	TGTGCCAGACCGGACAGGGCCCGAGAAAAACTGTTTTTT
TRBV7-9	TRBD1	TRBJ2-1	.	CASSLGDSPIAFF	TGTGCCAGCAGCTTAGGGGACAGCCCAATAGCTTTCTTC
TRBV7-9	TRBD1	TRBJ2-7	.	CASSFLQGVGEQYF	TGTGCCAGCAGCTTCCTGCAGGGGGTAGGTGAGCAGTACTTC
TRBV7-7	.	TRBJ2-7	few	CASSLRKGVALYEQYF	TGTGCCAGCAGCTTACGTAAGGGGGTAGCCCTCTACGAGCAGTACTTC
TRBV3-1/TRBV3-2	.	TRBJ2-3	.	CASSQVGRGTTDTQYF	TGTGCCAGCAGCCAAGTGGGGCGGGGTACGACAGATACGCAGTATTTT
TRBV6-6	TRBD2	TRBJ2-3	.	CASSTSGVTDTQYF	TGTGCCAGCAGCACTAGCGGGGTGACAGATACGCAGTATTTT
TRBV6-5	TRBD1	TRBJ2-7	.	CASSGQGIYEQYF	TGTGCCAGCAGCGGACAGGGGATCTACGAGCAGTACTTC
TRBV5-1	.	TRBJ2-1	.	CASSLARESYNEQFF	TGCGCCAGCAGCTTGGCCCGGGAATCCTACAATGAGCAGTTCTTC
TRBV19	.	TRBJ2-4	.	CASSLGSKNIQYF	TGTGCCAGTAGCTTGGGCAGCAAAAACATTCAGTACTTC
TRBV5-6	.	TRBJ1-6	.	CASSTPGFGSYNSPLHF	TGTGCCAGCAGCACCCCAGGGTTCGGCTCCTATAATTCACCCCTCCACTTT
TRBV7-2	.	TRBJ1-3	.	CASSPDSRTGNTIYF	TGTGCCAGCAGCCCGGACAGCCGAACTGGAAACACCATATATTTT
TRBV29-1	.	TRBJ1-1	once	CSVLLNTEAFF	TGCAGCGTCCTTCTGAACACTGAAGCTTTCTTT
TRBV6-5	TRBD1	TRBJ2-2	.	CASSYSHRGSAGELFF	TGTGCCAGCAGTTACTCGCACAGGGGCTCAGCCGGGGAGCTGTTTTTT
TRBV19	.	TRBJ1-5	.	CASSPGERGNQPQHF	TGTGCCAGTAGTCCAGGGGAGAGGGGCAATCAGCCCCAGCATTTT
TRBV20-1	TRBD2	TRBJ2-7	.	CSASGEGRSRYEQYF	TGCAGTGCTAGTGGGGAGGGGAGGAGTCGCTACGAGCAGTACTTC
TRBV9	.	TRBJ1-4	.	CASSVAQVNEKLFF	TGTGCCAGCAGCGTAGCACAGGTTAATGAAAAATTGTTTTTT
TRBV3-1/TRBV3-2	TRBD1	TRBJ2-7	few	CASSPWGQAHEQYF	TGTGCCAGCAGCCCCTGGGGACAGGCCCACGAGCAGTACTTC
TRBV6-2/TRBV6-3	.	TRBJ1-1	.	CASSAPRDRWVNTEAFF	TGTGCCAGCAGTGCACCCCGGGATCGTTGGGTGAACACTGAAGCTTTCTTT
TRBV7-8	.	TRBJ1-5	few	CASSETGFLGPQHF	TGTGCCAGCAGCGAAACGGGATTCTTGGGGCCCCAGCATTTT
TRBV6-5	TRBD2	TRBJ2-5	.	CASSLTSGGFLQYF	TGTGCCAGCAGTCTGACTAGCGGGGGTTTTCTCCAGTACTTC
TRBV5-1	.	TRBJ2-3	.	CASSLDRVADTQYF	TGCGCCAGCAGCTTGGACAGGGTTGCAGATACGCAGTATTTT
TRBV6-5	.	TRBJ2-2	.	CASSYRQGYTGELFF	TGTGCCAGCAGTTACCGTCAGGGGTACACCGGGGAGCTGTTTTTT
TRBV28	.	TRBJ1-1	.	CASSSPGGGDTEAFF	TGTGCCAGCAGTTCCCCCGGGGGAGGGGACACTGAAGCTTTCTTT
TRBV3-1/TRBV3-2	TRBD2	TRBJ2-1	.	CASSHDPLNLAGGYNEQFF	TGTGCCAGCAGCCATGATCCCCTAAACCTAGCGGGGGGTTACAATGAGCAGTTCTTC
TRBV7-3	.	TRBJ2-5	once	CASSLTGPAETQYF	TGTGCCAGCAGCTTAACGGGCCCGGCAGAGACCCAGTACTTC
TRBV27	.	TRBJ1-5	few	CASSLRGTYGNQPQHF	TGTGCCAGCAGCCTTAGAGGCACCTACGGCAATCAGCCCCAGCATTTT
TRBV6-6	.	TRBJ1-5	.	CASSAYRDLYNQPQHF	TGTGCCAGCAGTGCATACCGGGACTTATACAATCAGCCCCAGCATTTT
TRBV27	.	TRBJ1-2	.	CASSLSRGNYGYTF	TGTGCCAGCAGTTTATCGAGGGGGAACTATGGCTACACCTTC
TRBV9	.	TRBJ1-2	.	CASTAVGPLAGYTF	TGTGCCAGCACCGCAGTGGGCCCACTGGCTGGCTACACCTTC
TRBV7-2	TRBD1	TRBJ2-1	.	CASSVARGNEQFF	TGTGCCAGCAGCGTCGCCAGGGGGAATGAGCAGTTCTTC
TRBV5-1	TRBD2	TRBJ2-1	.	CASSSLTGGINEQFF	TGCGCCAGCAGCTCCCTGACGGGGGGTATCAATGAGCAGTTCTTC
TRBV18	.	TRBJ2-3	.	CASSRQSTDTQYF	TGTGCCAGCTCACGACAGTCCACAGATACGCAGTATTTT
TRBV11-2	TRBD1	TRBJ2-7	once	CASTLNRGIYEQYF	TGTGCCAGCACCTTGAACAGGGGGATCTACGAGCAGTACTTC
TRBV15	TRBD1	TRBJ1-2	once	CATSRKVTGNYGYTF	TGTGCCACCAGCAGAAAGGTGACAGGGAACTATGGCTACACCTTC
TRBV18	.	TRBJ2-4	.	CASSPGRPGNIQYF	TGTGCCAGCTCACCTGGCCGGCCCGGGAACATTCAGTACTTC
TRBV2	.	TRBJ1-2	.	CASSVSGPFGYTF	TGTGCCAGCAGTGTATCTGGGCCATTCGGCTACACCTTC
TRBV4-1	TRBD1	TRBJ1-3	.	CASSIRDREYGNTIYF	TGCGCCAGCAGCATCCGGGACAGGGAATATGGAAACACCATATATTTT
TRBV4-1	.	TRBJ1-1	.	CASSQASYRMNTEAFF	TGCGCCAGCAGCCAAGCGTCTTACAGAATGAACACTGAAGCTTTCTTT